What follows are 18 T cell receptor beta chains derived from one specimen sequenced in a study of cytomegalovirus exposure and HLA in healthy donors. Clones were read by immunoSEQ multiplex PCR, and TCRdb kept only the in-frame ones, dropping some. The sample holds some 140,000 clones, 65% to 90% seen once. Material: PBMCs. These receptors originate from a man younger than 30 in good health and CMV-seropositive.

This clone was seen just once. V and J are TRBV7-2 and TRBJ2-3; D might be TRBD1 (6 bases). The CDR3 totals 12 residues. Trimming cost V 4 bases and J 7 bases, with 9 bases left between them. Germline V gives CDR1 SGHTA, CDR2 FQGNSA. CDR3 region: CASSSGANTQYF. CDR3 bases: TGTGCCAGCAGCTCAGGGGCGAATACGCAGTATTTT.

The genes are TRBV18 and TRBJ2-3; 7 bases agree with TRBD2. Germline assignment: CDR1 KGHSH and CDR2 LQKENI. This CDR3 comprises 15 residues. V trimming: 6 bases; J trimming: 0 bases; junction bases outside the gene matches: 6. CDR3 loop: CASSRAGTSTDTQYF. The CDR3 nucleotides read TGTGCCAGCTCGCGAGCGGGGACTAGCACAGATACGCAGTATTTT.

The gene calls are TRBV10-3 and TRBJ2-1, with TRBD2 identical over 7 bases. Germline CDR1 and CDR2: ENHRY and SYGVKD. The CDR3 covers 14 residues. V lost 3 bases, J lost 7 bases, and 6 bases stayed unmatched. The CDR3 sequence: CAISEGGSFNEQFF. CDR3 coding DNA: TGTGCCATCAGTGAAGGCGGGAGCTTTAATGAGCAGTTCTTC.

The rearrangement joins TRBV6-5 to TRBJ1-2; D unresolved. Trimming removed 5 bases at V and 8 bases at J, with 21 bases between. The CDR3 is 15 residues long. CDR1 MNHEY and CDR2 SVGAGI come from the germline V gene. The CDR3 is CASSPTRVLSLGYTF. DNA for the CDR3: TGTGCCAGCAGTCCCACCCGGGTCCTCTCTTTAGGCTACACCTTC.

This clone was detected only once. The chain carries TRBV19 and TRBJ1-2; 7 bases are shared with TRBD1. The CDR3 has 14 residues. Germline loops: CDR1 LNHDA, CDR2 SQIVND (reference sequence). Germline trimming cut 1 base from V and 7 bases from J; bases unmatched to any gene: 6. The CDR3 reads CASSIGEDRAGYTF. CDR3 nucleotides: TGTGCCAGTAGTATAGGAGAAGACAGGGCTGGCTACACCTTC.

The genes are TRBV7-6 and TRBJ1-1; 8 positions agree with TRBD1. From germline, CDR1 is SGHVS and CDR2 FNYEAQ. V shed 1 base, J shed 6 bases, and the junction held 10 bases outside the gene matches. This CDR3 is built from 16 residues. The CDR3 DNA follows: TGTGCCAGCAGCTTAGTTTGGGCAGGGGGCTCCTCTGAAGCTTTCTTT. Residues: CASSLVWAGGSSEAFF.

This chain links TRBV6-1 with TRBJ1-1; 7 bases align to TRBD1. This CDR3 is 14 amino acids long. The V gene end was trimmed by 8 bases and the J gene end by 2 bases; junction bases not matched to a gene: 8. The germline gives CDR1 MNHNS, CDR2 SASEGT. The CDR3 sequence: CASGTRGKNTEAFF. CDR3 nucleotide sequence: TGTGCCAGCGGCACCAGGGGGAAAAACACTGAAGCTTTCTTT.

V usage is TRBV2 and J usage is TRBJ1-5, with D perhaps TRBD1 (5 bases). CDR3 size: 15 residues. The germline V gene encodes CDR1 SNHLY and CDR2 FYNNEI. The ends were cut back, 2 bases at V and 11 bases at J, with 19 bases in the middle. The CDR3 sequence is CASSEREARASTQHF. The CDR3 DNA follows: TGTGCCAGCAGTGAAAGAGAGGCCAGGGCATCGACCCAGCATTTT.

In its sample, this clone was seen once. The V and J genes are TRBV15 and TRBJ1-2; 8 nucleotides line up with TRBD1. CDR1 is LNHNV and CDR2 is YYDKDF in the germline V gene (reference sequence). The CDR3 loop spans 19 amino acids. V shed 0 bases, J shed 0 bases, and the junction held 12 bases outside the gene matches. The CDR3 bases are TGTGCCACCAGCAGAGAAGTCTATCCGACAGGGGTCCCTAACTATGGCTACACCTTC. Amino acids: CATSREVYPTGVPNYGYTF.

The V and J genes are TRBV10-1 and TRBJ1-2; D gene uncertain. The CDR3 covers 13 residues. The V gene lost 3 bases and the J gene lost 2 bases, with 7 bases spanning the gap. Germline V CDR1 and CDR2: WNHNN, SYGVQD (reference sequence). The DNA for the CDR3 is TGCGCCAGCAGTGACCGGGAAAACTATGGCTACACCTTC. The encoded protein is CASSDRENYGYTF.

The chain links TRBV5-4 to TRBJ2-6; tentatively, D is TRBD2 (6 bases). Germline V gives CDR1 SGHNT, CDR2 YYREEE (reference sequence). Trimming removed 0 bases at V and 2 bases at J, with 12 bases between. The CDR3 covers 17 residues. For the CDR3, the DNA is TGTGCCAGCAGCTTGGAGAGTGGGGGGACTGGGGCCAACGTCCTGACTTTC. It specifies CASSLESGGTGANVLTF.

This clone has a handful of counts. The chain has TRBV7-6 and TRBJ1-2; maybe TRBD1 (5 bases). Trimming pared 5 bases from V and 10 bases from J, leaving 17 bases between. Germline lookup yields CDR1 SGHVS and CDR2 FNYEAQ. The CDR3 length is 13 residues. The CDR3 nucleotides are TGTGCCAGCAGCAGAACCGGGACTTCTGACTACACCTTC. Protein product: CASSRTGTSDYTF.

This sequence joins TRBV5-4 and TRBJ2-5, with 7 bases lining up with TRBD1. The germline V gene has CDR1 SGHNT and CDR2 YYREEE (reference sequence). This CDR3 spans 13 amino acids. With V trimmed by 3 bases and J by 8 bases, 7 bases remained unmatched. The CDR3 DNA reads TGTGCCAGCAGCTCGGGACAGAGAGATACCCAGTACTTC. Protein product: CASSSGQRDTQYF.

This clone was observed a single time. The rearrangement joins TRBV5-5 to TRBJ1-1; tentative D call: TRBD1 (6 bases). CDR3 length equals 13 residues. Germline V gene lookup returns CDR1 SGHKS and CDR2 YYEKEE (reference sequence). V lost 7 bases and J 4 bases, leaving 14 bases between the germline ends. CDR3 DNA: TGTGCCAGCTCGAAAGGGGGAATCACTGAAGCTTTCTTT. Amino acid sequence: CASSKGGITEAFF.

This clone was seen once. The chain employs TRBV4-2 and TRBJ2-1; 9 nucleotides agree with TRBD2. The V segment lost 1 base and the J segment 7 bases; nucleotides outside the gene matches: 11. This CDR3 contains 17 residues. Germline loops: CDR1 LGHNA, CDR2 YNFKEQ. The CDR3 reads CASSQAGGRALYNEQFF. CDR3 DNA sequence: TGTGCCAGCAGCCAAGCCGGCGGGAGGGCCCTCTATAATGAGCAGTTCTTC.

In DNA, the CDR3 is TGTGCCAGCAGGACCGGGGGGAACACTGAAGCTTTCTTT. This encodes CASRTGGNTEAFF. The chain combines TRBV6-5 with TRBJ1-1, with D maybe TRBD1 (5 bases). This CDR3 region has 13 residues. Germline V gives CDR1 MNHEY, CDR2 SVGAGI. Trimming removed 6 bases at V and 1 base at J, with 9 bases between.

The chain joins TRBV9 to TRBJ1-4, with TRBD1 identical over 9 bases. In germline, CDR1 is SGDLS, CDR2 YYNGEE. CDR3 length: 15 amino acids. Unmatched junction bases numbered 4, after V lost 3 bases and J lost 4 bases. The CDR3 sequence is CASSEGQGSNEKLFF. The CDR3 DNA is TGTGCCAGCAGCGAGGGACAGGGCAGTAATGAAAAACTGTTTTTT.

This chain joins TRBV19 and TRBJ2-5, with 10 bases matching TRBD2. With 10 bases clipped from V and 5 bases from J, the junction kept 10 bases outside the gene matches. Germline V CDR1 and CDR2: LNHDA, SQIVND (reference sequence). The CDR3 contains 14 residues. The CDR3 DNA is TGTGCCACCAGGACTAGCGGCTTTGTGGAGACCCAGTACTTC. Translation gives CATRTSGFVETQYF.